The source of this T cell receptor (beta chain) is a study of cytomegalovirus exposure and HLA in healthy donors. The study's findings and limits: The finding came from a later analysis; first-cohort TCR clusters tended to co-occur in the 110 or so validation repertoires. Specificity of a few CMV-associated chains for CMV antigens was verified in vitro. Published work reported that the classifier diagnosed cytomegalovirus status with high specificity and sensitivity. According to the study, 150 to 200 TCR beta chains were cytomegalovirus-associated.

V gave up 2 bases and J gave up 3 bases; unmatched junction bases: 5. The CDR3 loop spans 15 amino acids. The germline V gene encodes CDR1 SNHLY and CDR2 FYNNEI. This clone appeared once. The antigen is not known. Produced via immunoSEQ multiplex PCR; TCRdb's table is partial and in-frame only. The profile covers 100,000 to 150,000 clones, with over 65% appearing a single time and approximately 2.3% taken by the ten largest. The chain combines TRBV2 with TRBJ2-7; 9 positions agree with TRBD2. The clonotype was recovered from a woman in her twenties or thirties in good health and CMV-seronegative. The sample was PBMCs. CDR3 amino acids: CASSEKRGVNYEQYF. As DNA, the CDR3 is TGTGCCAGCAGTGAAAAGCGGGGGGTTAACTACGAGCAGTACTTC.